These T cell receptor beta chains were read from a single sample in a study of T cells in Graves' hyperthyroidism and ophthalmopathy. TCRdb reprocessed the multiplex PCR reads via MiXCR and lists one record per CDR3 protein. The data contain around 100,000 distinct CDR3 sequences, about half of them seen just once; the ten biggest clones take up 26%. Sequenced: blood. The receptors were sampled from a man in his forties with Graves' hyperthyroidism. CDR3s leave out the opening cysteine and the closing phenylalanine or tryptophan. Size values are once, few and many counts, or a class for expanded clones, and some rows have none.

clone_size	j_call	v_call	cdr3_aa
.	TRBJ2-7	TRBV25-1	ASSTKTGGTYEQY
many	TRBJ2-2	TRBV20-1	SARDLQRELTGELF
once	TRBJ1-2	TRBV7-2	ASSLVGKYGYT
.	TRBJ2-7	TRBV5-4	ASSPAMGTAGYEQY
.	TRBJ2-5	TRBV15	ATRGGGQETQY
.	TRBJ2-5	TRBV5-4	ASSLGGNQPQY
few	TRBJ2-5	TRBV5-5	ASSLGLAGGWGQETQY
many	TRBJ2-7	TRBV7-9	ASSLVVGSSYEQY
few	TRBJ2-6	TRBV7-6	ASSLVGSGANVLT
.	TRBJ2-7	TRBV10-3	AISDHFNAGGGMGEQY
.	TRBJ2-7	TRBV7-9	ASSLQSTWTSGRAGTYEQY
.	TRBJ1-2	TRBV7-9	ASSLGSAYGYT
many	TRBJ1-6	TRBV11-2	ASSHLQGAPSPLH
many	TRBJ2-2	TRBV5-6	ASSSTFRTGETGELF
.	TRBJ2-7	TRBV7-9	ASSSGAGPYEQY
many	TRBJ2-7	TRBV3-1	ASSHSGVYEQY
many	TRBJ2-2	TRBV15	ATSRELQGGTGELF
many	TRBJ1-1	TRBV14	ASSQMTGVNTEAF
.	TRBJ2-2	TRBV24-1	ATSDGTGELF
medium-sized	TRBJ2-7	TRBV24-1	ATSDGDEQY
few	TRBJ1-5	TRBV20-1	SARGTGDQPQH
.	TRBJ1-4	TRBV7-9	ASSILSGLAGVNEKLF
many	TRBJ1-2	TRBV9	ASSVVPGADYGYT
many	TRBJ2-3	TRBV14	ASSRFQGGRRDTQY
.	TRBJ2-1	TRBV20-1	SARFGGTSGYNEQF
many	TRBJ2-7	TRBV7-3	ASSWTGGPSYEQY
many	TRBJ2-3	TRBV4-1	ASSQELAGGTQY
.	TRBJ1-1	TRBV29-1	SAGLGTEAF